A single sample gave rise to the 2 T cell receptor beta chains below, sequenced in a study of spatial heterogeneity in lung cancer. As for time point: sample taken at primary tumor resection. TCRdb redid the calling of the 5' RACE reads with MiXCR, one entry per CDR3 protein. The sample includes 10,000 to 15,000 distinct CDR3 sequences, about 4% of them seen just once. The specimen was PBMCs, collected at surgery. The receptor set was obtained from a male donor with early-stage non-small cell lung cancer.

This clonotype appeared a single time. The chain carries TRBV6-5 and TRBJ2-1, with D possibly matching TRBD1 (6 bases). V lost 4 bases, J lost 0 bases, and 10 bases lay in between. From germline, CDR1 is MNHEY and CDR2 SVGAGI. The CDR3 has 15 amino acids. The DNA of the CDR3 is TGTGCCAGCAGTTTCGGACAGAGCTCCTACAATGAGCAGTTCTTC. Protein product: CASSFGQSSYNEQFF.

The chain is built from TRBV5-1 and TRBJ1-1; D is undetermined. The CDR3 is 12 residues long. Per germline, CDR1 SGHRS and CDR2 YFSETQ. Trimming removed 5 bases at V and 6 bases at J, with 11 bases between. The CDR3 reads CASRGVNAEAFF. In DNA form, the CDR3 reads TGCGCCAGCAGGGGCGTAAACGCTGAAGCTTTCTTT. Full variable domain (missing parts from reference TRBV5-1 and TRBJ1-1): KAGVTQTPRYLIKTRGQQVTLSCSPISGHRSVSWYQQTPGQGLQFLFEYFSETQRNKGNFPGRFSGRQFSNSRSEMNVSTLELGDSALYLCASRGVNAEAFFGQGTRLTVV.